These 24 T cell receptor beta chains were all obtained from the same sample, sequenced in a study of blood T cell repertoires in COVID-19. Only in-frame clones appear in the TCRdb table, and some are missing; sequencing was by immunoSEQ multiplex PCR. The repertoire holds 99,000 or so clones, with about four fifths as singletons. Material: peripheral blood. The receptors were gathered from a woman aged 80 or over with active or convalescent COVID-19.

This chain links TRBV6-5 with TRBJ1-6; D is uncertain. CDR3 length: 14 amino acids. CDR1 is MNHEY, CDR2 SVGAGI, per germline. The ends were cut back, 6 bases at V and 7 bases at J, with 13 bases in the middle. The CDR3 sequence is CASSLRRENSPLHF. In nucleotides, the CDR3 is TGTGCCAGCAGCCTCAGACGGGAAAATTCACCCCTCCACTTT.

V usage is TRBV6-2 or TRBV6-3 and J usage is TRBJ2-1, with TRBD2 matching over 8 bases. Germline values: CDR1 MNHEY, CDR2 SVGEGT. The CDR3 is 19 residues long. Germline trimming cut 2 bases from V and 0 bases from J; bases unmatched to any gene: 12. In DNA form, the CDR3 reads TGTGCCAGCAGTTACACCTCCGGCGGGAGGAGGCTCTCCTACAATGAGCAGTTCTTC. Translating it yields CASSYTSGGRRLSYNEQFF.

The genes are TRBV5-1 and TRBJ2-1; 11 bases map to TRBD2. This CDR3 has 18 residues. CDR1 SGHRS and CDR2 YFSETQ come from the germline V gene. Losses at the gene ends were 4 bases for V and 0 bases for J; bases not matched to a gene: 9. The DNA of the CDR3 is TGCGCCAGCAGCCTGGGACTAGCGGTGATGAGCTCCTACAATGAGCAGTTCTTC. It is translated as CASSLGLAVMSSYNEQFF.

CDR3 bases: TGTGCCACCAGGGGGACTACCTTTTACAATGAGCAGTTCTTC. Translation: CATRGTTFYNEQFF. J is TRBJ2-1 and V is TRBV21-1; no check of the table's D call, TRBD2, against the DNA was made. TRBV21-1 represents a pseudogene. This CDR3 region has 14 residues.

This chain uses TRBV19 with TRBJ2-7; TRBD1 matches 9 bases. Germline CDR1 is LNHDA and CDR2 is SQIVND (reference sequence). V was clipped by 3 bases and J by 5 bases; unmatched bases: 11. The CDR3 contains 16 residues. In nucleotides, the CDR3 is TGTGCCAGTAGTATTAAGACGGGACAGGGTGGCAACGAGCAGTACTTC. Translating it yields CASSIKTGQGGNEQYF.

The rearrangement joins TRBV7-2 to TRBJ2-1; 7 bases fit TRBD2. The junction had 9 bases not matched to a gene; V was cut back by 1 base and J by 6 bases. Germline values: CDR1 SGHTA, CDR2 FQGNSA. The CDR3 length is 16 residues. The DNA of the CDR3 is TGTGCCAGCAGCTTAGAGGGCGGGAGAGTCGGCAATGAGCAGTTCTTC. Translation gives CASSLEGGRVGNEQFF.

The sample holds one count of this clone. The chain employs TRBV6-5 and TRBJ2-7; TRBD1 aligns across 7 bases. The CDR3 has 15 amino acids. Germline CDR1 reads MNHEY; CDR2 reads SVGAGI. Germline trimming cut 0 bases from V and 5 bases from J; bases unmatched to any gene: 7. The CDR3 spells CASSYSDRAIDEQYF. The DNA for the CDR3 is TGTGCCAGCAGTTACTCTGACAGGGCTATCGACGAGCAGTACTTC.

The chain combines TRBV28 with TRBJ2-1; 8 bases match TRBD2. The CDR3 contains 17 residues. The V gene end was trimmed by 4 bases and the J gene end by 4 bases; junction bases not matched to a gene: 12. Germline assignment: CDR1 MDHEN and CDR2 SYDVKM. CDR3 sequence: CASSSSRSGMQYNEQFF. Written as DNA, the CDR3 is TGTGCCAGCAGTTCATCCCGTAGCGGGATGCAGTACAATGAGCAGTTCTTC. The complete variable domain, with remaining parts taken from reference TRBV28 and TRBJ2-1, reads DVKVTQSSRYLVKRTGEKVFLECVQDMDHENMFWYRQDPGLGLRLIYFSYDVKMKEKGDIPEGYSVSREKKERFSLILESASTNQTSMYLCASSSSRSGMQYNEQFFGPGTRLTVL.

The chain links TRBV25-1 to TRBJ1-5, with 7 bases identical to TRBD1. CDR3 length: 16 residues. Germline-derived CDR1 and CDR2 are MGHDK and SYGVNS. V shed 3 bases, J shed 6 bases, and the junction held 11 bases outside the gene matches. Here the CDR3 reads CASSDNTGVHGQPQHF. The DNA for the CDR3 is TGTGCCAGCAGTGACAACACAGGGGTTCACGGTCAGCCCCAGCATTTT.

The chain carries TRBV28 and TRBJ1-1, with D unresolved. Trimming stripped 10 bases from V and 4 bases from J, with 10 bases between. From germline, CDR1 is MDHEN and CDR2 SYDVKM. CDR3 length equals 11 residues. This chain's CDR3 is CATGVGTEAFF. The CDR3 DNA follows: TGTGCCACCGGAGTAGGCACTGAAGCTTTCTTT.

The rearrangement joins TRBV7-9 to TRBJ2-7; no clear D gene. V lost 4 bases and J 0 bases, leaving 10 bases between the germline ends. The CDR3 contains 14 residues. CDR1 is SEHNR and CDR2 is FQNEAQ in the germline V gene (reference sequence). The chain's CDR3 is CASSYDSSSYEQYF. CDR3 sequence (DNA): TGTGCCAGCAGCTACGACTCCAGCTCCTACGAGCAGTACTTC.

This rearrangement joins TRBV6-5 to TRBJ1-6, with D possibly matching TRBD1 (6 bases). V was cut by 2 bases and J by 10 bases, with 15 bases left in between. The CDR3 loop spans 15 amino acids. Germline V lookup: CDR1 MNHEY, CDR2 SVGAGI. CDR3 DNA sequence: TGTGCCAGCAGTTACCGACAGGCCGCGAAATCACCCCTCCACTTT. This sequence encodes CASSYRQAAKSPLHF.

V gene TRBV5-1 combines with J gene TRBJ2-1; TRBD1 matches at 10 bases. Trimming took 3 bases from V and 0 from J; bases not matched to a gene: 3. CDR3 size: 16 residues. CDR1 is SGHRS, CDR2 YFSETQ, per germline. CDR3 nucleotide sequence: TGCGCCAGCAGCTCGGGACAGGGGACCTCCTACAATGAGCAGTTCTTC. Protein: CASSSGQGTSYNEQFF.

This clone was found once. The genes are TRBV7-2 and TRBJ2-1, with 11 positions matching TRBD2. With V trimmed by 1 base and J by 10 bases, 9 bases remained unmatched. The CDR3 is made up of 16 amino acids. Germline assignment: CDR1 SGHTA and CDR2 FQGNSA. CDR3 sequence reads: CASSLGSSGRSKEQFF. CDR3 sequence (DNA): TGTGCCAGCAGCTTAGGGTCTAGCGGGAGGTCCAAGGAGCAGTTCTTC.

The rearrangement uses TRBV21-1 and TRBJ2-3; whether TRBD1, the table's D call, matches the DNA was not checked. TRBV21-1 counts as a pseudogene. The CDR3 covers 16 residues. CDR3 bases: TGTGCCAGCAGCAAAGCGTCAGGGCAGCGCACAGATACGCAGTATTTT. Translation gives CASSKASGQRTDTQYF.

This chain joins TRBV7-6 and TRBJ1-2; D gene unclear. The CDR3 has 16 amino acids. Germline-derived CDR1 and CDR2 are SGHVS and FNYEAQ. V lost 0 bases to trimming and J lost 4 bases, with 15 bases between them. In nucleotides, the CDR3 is TGTGCCAGCAGCTTAGCGCGAGGCGGAGGCGCCTATGGCTACACCTTC. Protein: CASSLARGGGAYGYTF. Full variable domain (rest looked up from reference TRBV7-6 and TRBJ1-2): GAGVSQSPRYKVTKRGQDVALRCDPISGHVSLYWYRQALGQGPEFLTYFNYEAQQDKSGLPNDRFSAERPEGSISTLTIQRTEQRDSAMYRCASSLARGGGAYGYTFGSGTRLTVV.

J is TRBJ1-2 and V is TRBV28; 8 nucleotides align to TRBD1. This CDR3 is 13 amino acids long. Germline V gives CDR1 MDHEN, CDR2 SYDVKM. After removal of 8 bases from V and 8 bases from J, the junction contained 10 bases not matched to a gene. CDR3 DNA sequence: TGTGCCAGCGCGACCCAGGGGGCTGGGGGCTACACCTTC. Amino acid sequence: CASATQGAGGYTF.

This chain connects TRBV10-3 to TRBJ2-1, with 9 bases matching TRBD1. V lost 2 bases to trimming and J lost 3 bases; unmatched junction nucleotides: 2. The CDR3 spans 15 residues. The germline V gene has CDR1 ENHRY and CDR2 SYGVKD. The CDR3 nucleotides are TGTGCCATCAGTGAGACGGACAGGGGCTACAATGAGCAGTTCTTC. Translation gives CAISETDRGYNEQFF.

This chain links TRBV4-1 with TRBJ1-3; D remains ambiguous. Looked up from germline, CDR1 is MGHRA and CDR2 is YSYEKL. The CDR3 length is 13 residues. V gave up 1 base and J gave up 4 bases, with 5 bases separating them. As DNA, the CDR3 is TGCGCCAGCAGCCAAGGAGCGGGAAACACCATATATTTT. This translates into CASSQGAGNTIYF.

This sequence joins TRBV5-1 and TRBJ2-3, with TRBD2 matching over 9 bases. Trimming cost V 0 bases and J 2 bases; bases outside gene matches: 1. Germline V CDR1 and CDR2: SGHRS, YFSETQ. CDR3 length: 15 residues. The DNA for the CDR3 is TGCGCCAGCAGCTTGGGACTAGCGGACACAGATACGCAGTATTTT. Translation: CASSLGLADTDTQYF.

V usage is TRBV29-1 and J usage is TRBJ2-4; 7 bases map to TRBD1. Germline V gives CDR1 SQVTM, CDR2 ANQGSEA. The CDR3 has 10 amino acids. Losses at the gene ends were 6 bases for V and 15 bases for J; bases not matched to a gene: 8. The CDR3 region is CSVAGTETYF. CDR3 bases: TGCAGCGTCGCCGGGACAGAAACGTACTTC.

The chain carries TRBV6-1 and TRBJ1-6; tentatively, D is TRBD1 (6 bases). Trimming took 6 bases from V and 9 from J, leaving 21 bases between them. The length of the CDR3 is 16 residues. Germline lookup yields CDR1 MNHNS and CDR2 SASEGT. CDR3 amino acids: CASREQGSILRSPLHF. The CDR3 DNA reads TGTGCCAGCAGGGAACAGGGCTCTATCCTTCGTTCACCCCTCCACTTT.

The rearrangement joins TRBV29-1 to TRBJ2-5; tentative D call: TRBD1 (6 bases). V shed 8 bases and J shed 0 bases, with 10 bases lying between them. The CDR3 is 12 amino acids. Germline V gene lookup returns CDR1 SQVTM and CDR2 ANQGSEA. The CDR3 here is CSSGAYQETQYF. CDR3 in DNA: TGCAGCTCAGGGGCTTACCAAGAGACCCAGTACTTC.

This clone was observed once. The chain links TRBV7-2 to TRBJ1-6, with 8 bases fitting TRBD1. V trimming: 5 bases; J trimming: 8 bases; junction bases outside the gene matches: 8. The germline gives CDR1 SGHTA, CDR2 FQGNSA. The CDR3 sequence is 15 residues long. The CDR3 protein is CASSPLTGDDSPLHF. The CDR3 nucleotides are TGTGCCAGCAGCCCTCTGACAGGGGATGATTCACCCCTCCACTTT.